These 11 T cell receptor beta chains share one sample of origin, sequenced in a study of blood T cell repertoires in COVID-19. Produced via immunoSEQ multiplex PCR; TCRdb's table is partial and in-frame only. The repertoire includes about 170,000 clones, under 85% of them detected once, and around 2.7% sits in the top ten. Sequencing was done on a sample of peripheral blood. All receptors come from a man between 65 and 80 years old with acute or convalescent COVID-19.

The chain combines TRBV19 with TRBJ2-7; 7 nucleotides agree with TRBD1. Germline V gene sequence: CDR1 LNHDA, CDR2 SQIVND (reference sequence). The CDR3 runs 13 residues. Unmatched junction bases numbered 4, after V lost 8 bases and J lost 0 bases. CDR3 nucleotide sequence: TGTGCCAGTCCCCGGGACAGCTCCTACGAGCAGTACTTC. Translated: CASPRDSSYEQYF.

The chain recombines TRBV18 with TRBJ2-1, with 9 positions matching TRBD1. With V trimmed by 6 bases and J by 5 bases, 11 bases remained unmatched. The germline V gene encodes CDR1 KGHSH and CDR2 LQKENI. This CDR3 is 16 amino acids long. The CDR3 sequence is CASSPGGDRANNEQFF. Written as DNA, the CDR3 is TGTGCCAGCTCTCCAGGAGGGGACAGGGCTAACAATGAGCAGTTCTTC. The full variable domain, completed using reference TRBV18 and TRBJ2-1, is NAGVMQNPRHLVRRRGQEARLRCSPMKGHSHVYWYRQLPEEGLKFMVYLQKENIIDESGMPKERFSAEFPKEGPSILRIQQVVRGDSAAYFCASSPGGDRANNEQFFGPGTRLTVL.

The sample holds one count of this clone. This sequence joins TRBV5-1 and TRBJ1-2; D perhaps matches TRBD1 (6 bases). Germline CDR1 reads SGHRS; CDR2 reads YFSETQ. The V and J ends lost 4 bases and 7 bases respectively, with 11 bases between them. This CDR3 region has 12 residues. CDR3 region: CASSAGTFGYTF. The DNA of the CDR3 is TGCGCCAGCAGCGCCGGGACATTTGGCTACACCTTC.

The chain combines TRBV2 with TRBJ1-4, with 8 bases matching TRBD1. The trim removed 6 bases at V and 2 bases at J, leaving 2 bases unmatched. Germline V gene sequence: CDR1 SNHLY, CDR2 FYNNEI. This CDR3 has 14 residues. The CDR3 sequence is CASSRDRTNEKLFF. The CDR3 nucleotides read TGTGCCAGCAGCAGGGACAGGACTAATGAAAAACTGTTTTTT.

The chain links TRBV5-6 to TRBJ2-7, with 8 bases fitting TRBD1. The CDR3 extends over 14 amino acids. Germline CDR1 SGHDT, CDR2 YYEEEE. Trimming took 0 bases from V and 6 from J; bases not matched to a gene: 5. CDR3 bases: TGTGCCAGCAGCTTGGGGGACAGGACCCGCGAGCAGTACTTC. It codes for CASSLGDRTREQYF.

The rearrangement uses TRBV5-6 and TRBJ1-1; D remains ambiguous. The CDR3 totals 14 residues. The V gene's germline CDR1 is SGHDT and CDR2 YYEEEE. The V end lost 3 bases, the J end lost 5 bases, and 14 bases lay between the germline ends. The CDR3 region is CASSWAGRGTEAFF. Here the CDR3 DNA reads TGTGCCAGCAGCTGGGCGGGCCGGGGTACTGAAGCTTTCTTT.

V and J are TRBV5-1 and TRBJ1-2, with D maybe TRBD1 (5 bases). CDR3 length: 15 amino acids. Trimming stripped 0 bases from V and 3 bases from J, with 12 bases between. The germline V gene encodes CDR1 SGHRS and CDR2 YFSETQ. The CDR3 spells CASSLDVGLDYGYTF. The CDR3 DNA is TGCGCCAGCAGCTTGGATGTGGGACTGGACTATGGCTACACCTTC. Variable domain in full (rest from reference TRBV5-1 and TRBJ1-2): KAGVTQTPRYLIKTRGQQVTLSCSPISGHRSVSWYQQTPGQGLQFLFEYFSETQRNKGNFPGRFSGRQFSNSRSEMNVSTLELGDSALYLCASSLDVGLDYGYTFGSGTRLTVV.

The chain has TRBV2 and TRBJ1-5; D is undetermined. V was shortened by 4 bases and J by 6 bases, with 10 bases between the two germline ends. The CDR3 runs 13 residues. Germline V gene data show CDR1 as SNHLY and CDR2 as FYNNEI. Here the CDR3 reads CASSVGVSQPQHF. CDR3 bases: TGTGCCAGCAGTGTCGGGGTCAGTCAGCCCCAGCATTTT.

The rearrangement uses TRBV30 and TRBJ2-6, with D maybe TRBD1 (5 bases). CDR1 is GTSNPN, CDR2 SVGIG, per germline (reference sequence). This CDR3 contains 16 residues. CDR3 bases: TGTGCTTTGGGGCCGGAAGGTTCCTCTGGGGCCAACGTCCTGACTTTC. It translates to CALGPEGSSGANVLTF.

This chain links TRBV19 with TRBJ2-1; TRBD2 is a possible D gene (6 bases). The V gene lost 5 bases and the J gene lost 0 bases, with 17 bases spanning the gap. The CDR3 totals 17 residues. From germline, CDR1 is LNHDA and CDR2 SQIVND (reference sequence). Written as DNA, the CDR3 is TGTGCCAGTAGTCGTACGGACGGGAGCAACTCCTACAATGAGCAGTTCTTC. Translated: CASSRTDGSNSYNEQFF.

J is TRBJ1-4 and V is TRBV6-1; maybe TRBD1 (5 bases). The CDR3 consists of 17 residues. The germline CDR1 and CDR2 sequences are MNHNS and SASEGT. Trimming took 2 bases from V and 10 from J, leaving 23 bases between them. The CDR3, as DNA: TGTGCCAGCAGTGAATACGCGCCGGCTATGGGGCGAGGAAAACTGTTTTTT. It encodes CASSEYAPAMGRGKLFF.